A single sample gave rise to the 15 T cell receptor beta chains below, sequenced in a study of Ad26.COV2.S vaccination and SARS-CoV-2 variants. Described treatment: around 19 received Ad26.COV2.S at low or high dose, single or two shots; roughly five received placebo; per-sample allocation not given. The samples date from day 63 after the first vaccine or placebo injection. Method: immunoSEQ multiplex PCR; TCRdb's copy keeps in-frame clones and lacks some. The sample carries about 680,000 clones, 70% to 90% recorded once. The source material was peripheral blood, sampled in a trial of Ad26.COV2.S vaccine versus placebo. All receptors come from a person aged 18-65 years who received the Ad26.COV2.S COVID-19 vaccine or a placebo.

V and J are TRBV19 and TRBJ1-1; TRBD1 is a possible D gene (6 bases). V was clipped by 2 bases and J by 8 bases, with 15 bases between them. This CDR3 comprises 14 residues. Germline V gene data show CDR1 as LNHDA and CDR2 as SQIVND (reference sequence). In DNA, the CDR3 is TGTGCCAGTAGTATATTGGGTAGCGGGACAGAAGCTTTCTTT. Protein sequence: CASSILGSGTEAFF.

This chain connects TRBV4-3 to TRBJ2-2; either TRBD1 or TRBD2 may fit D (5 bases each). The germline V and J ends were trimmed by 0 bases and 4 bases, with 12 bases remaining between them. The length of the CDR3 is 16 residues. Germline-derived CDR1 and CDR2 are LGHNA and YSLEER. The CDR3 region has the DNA TGCGCCAGCAGCCAAGAAGTGGGGGAGCTCACCGGGGAGCTGTTTTTT. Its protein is CASSQEVGELTGELFF.

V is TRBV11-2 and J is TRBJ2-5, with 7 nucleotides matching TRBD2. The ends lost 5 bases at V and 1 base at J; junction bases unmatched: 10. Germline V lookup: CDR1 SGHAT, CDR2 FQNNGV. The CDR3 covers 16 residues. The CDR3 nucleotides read TGTGCCAGCAGCCCGCGGACTAGTCTGGGCCAAGAGACCCAGTACTTC. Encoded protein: CASSPRTSLGQETQYF.

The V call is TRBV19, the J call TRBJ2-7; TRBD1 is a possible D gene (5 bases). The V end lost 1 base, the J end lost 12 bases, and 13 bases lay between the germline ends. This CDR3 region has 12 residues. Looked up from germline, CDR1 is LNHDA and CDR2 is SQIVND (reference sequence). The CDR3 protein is CASSIGNGARYF. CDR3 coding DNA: TGTGCCAGTAGTATAGGGAATGGGGCCCGGTACTTC.

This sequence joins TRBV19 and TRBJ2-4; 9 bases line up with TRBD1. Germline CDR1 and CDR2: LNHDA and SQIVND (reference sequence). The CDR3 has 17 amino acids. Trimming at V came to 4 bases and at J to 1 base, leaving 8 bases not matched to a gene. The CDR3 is CASSTSTGGMAKNIQYF. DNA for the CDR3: TGTGCCAGTAGTACCTCAACAGGGGGCATGGCCAAAAACATTCAGTACTTC.

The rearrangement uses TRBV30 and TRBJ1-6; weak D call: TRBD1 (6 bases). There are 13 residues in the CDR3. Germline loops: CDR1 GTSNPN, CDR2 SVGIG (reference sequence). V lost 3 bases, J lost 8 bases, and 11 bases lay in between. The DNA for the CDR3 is TGTGCCTGGAGGGGGGCATCGGATTCACCCCTCCACTTT. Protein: CAWRGASDSPLHF.

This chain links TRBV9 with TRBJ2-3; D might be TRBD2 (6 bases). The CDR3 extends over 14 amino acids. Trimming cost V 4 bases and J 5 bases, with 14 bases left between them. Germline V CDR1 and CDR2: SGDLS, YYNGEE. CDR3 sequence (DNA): TGTGCCAGCAGCTCGGGGACTGTTGGAGATACGCAGTATTTT. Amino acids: CASSSGTVGDTQYF.

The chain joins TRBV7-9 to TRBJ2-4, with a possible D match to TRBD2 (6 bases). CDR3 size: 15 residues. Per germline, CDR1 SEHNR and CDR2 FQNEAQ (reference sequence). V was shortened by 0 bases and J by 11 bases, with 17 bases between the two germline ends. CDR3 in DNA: TGTGCCAGCAGCTTAGCGGGGGACTTAAGTGGGTTTCAGTACTTC. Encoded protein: CASSLAGDLSGFQYF.

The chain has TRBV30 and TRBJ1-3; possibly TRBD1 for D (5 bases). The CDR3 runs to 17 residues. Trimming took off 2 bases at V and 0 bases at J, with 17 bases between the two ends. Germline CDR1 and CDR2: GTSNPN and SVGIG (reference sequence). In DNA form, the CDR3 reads TGTGCCTGGAGTTTTATTCCGGGACGGTACTCTGGAAACACCATATATTTT. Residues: CAWSFIPGRYSGNTIYF.

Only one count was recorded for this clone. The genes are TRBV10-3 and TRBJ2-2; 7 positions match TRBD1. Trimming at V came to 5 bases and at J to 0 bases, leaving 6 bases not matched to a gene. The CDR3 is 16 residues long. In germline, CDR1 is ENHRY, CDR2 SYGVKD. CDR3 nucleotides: TGTGCCATCAGTACAGACAGGGTTGCGAACACCGGGGAGCTGTTTTTT. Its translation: CAISTDRVANTGELFF.

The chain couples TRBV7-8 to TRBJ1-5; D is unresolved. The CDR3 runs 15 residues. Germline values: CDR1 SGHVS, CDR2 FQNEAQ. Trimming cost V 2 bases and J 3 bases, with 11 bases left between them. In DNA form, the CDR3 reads TGTGCCAGCAGCTTACTGCTACAGAACAATCAGCCCCAGCATTTT. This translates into CASSLLLQNNQPQHF. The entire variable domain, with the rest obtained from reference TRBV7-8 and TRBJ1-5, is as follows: GAGVSQSPRYKVAKRGQDVALRCDPISGHVSLFWYQQALGQGPEFLTYFQNEAQLDKSGLPSDRFFAERPEGSVSTLKIQRTQQEDSAVYLCASSLLLQNNQPQHFGDGTRLSIL.

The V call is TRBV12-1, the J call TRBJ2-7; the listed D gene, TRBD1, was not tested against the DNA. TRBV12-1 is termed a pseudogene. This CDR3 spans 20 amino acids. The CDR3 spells CASSFADRGNQKYPSYEQYF. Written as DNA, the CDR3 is TGTGCCAGCAGCTTTGCCGACAGGGGGAATCAAAAATACCCCTCCTACGAGCAGTACTTC.

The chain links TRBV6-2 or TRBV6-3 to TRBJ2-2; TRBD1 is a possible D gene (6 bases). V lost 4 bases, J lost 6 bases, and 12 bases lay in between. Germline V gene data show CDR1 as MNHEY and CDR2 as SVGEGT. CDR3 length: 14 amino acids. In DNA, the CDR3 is TGTGCCAGCAGTTCTACAGGGTCCTCCGGGGAGCTGTTTTTT. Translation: CASSSTGSSGELFF.

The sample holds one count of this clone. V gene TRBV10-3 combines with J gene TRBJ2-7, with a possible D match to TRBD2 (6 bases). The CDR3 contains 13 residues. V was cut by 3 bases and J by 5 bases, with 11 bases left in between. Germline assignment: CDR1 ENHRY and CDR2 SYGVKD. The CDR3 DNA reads TGTGCCATCAGTGACCAGGGAGGTAACGAGCAGTACTTC. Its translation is CAISDQGGNEQYF.

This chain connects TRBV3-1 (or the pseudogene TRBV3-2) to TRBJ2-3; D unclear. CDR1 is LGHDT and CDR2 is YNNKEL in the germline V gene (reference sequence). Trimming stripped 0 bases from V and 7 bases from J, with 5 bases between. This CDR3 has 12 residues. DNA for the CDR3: TGTGCCAGCAGCCAAGAAGGCCATACGCAGTATTTT. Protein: CASSQEGHTQYF.